Here is one T cell receptor (beta chain) with its context. Method: immunoSEQ multiplex PCR; TCRdb's copy keeps in-frame clones and lacks some. The sample holds fewer than 250,000 clones, 84% seen once. The data were obtained in a study of blood T cell repertoires in COVID-19. Looking at the study overall: The cDNA or gDNA used as material had been derived from T cells, B-cell-depleted T cells, or PBMCs.

There are 16 residues in the CDR3. V gave up 2 bases and J gave up 4 bases; unmatched junction bases: 9. Germline-derived CDR1 and CDR2 are MNHNS and SASEGT. The sequence was collected from a woman in her fifties or sixties with active or convalescent COVID-19. The chain recombines TRBV6-1 with TRBJ1-2; 8 bases fit TRBD1. Specimen: peripheral blood. CDR3 in DNA: TGTGCCAGCAGTGAACCCGGACAGGGTATCACCTATGGCTACACCTTC. This codes for CASSEPGQGITYGYTF.